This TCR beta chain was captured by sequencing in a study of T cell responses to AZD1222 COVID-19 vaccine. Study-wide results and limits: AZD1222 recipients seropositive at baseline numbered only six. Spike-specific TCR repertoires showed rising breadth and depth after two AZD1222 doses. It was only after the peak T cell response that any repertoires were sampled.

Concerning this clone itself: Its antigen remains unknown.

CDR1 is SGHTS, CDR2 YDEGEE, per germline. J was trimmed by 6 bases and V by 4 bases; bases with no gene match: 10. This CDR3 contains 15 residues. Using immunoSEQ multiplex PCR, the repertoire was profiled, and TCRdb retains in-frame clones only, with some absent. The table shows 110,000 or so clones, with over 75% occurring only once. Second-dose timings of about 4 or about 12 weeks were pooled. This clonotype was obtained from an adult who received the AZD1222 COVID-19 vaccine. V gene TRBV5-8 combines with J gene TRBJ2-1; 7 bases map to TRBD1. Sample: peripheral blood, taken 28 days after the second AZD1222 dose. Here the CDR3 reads CASSRLGTAGNEQFF. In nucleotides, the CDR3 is TGTGCCAGCAGCAGGTTAGGGACAGCCGGCAATGAGCAGTTCTTC. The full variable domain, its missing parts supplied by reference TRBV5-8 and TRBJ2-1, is EAGVTQSPTHLIKTRGQQATLRCSPISGHTSVYWYQQALGLGLQFLLWYDEGEERNRGNFPPRFSGRQFPNYSSELNVNALELEDSALYLCASSRLGTAGNEQFFGPGTRLTVL.